This T cell receptor beta chain was sequenced during a study of Graves' ophthalmopathy and Graves' hyperthyroidism. Study-wide results and limits: Most thyroid-expanded clonotypes exceeding 0.001 frequency were also found in blood. Classification of ophthalmopathy versus stable hyperthyroidism by a 13-signature model yielded approximately 90% sensitivity and just under 84% specificity.

Points on this clonotype: What it recognizes is unknown.

The CDR3 consists of 12 residues. With 5 bases removed from V and 8 bases from J, the gap between germline ends came to 12 bases. Looked up from germline, CDR1 is MNHNY and CDR2 is SVGAGI (reference sequence). RNA transcripts served as template for amplifying TCR beta CDR3 sequences. The library came from an HTBI-primed first-round RT-PCR and a second-round multiplex PCR. One entry per CDR3 protein, called by TCRdb with MiXCR from the multiplex PCR reads. The table lists approximately 540,000 distinct CDR3 sequences, about two fifths of them singletons, with approximately 4.1% in the top ten. Certain patients, namely those with other autoimmune diseases, uncontrolled infections, pregnancy or lactation, were excluded. Orbital computed tomography, thyroid ultrasound, TRAb, serum thyroxine and clinical symptoms formed the basis of diagnosis.

This TCR was recovered from an adult man with Graves' hyperthyroidism. This rearrangement joins TRBV6-6 to TRBJ1-2, with D possibly matching TRBD1 (6 bases). The sample consisted of peripheral blood or thyroid tissue (not recorded which). The DNA of the CDR3 is TGTGCCAGCAGTCTCGACAGGAGAGGCTACACCTTC. It encodes CASSLDRRGYTF.